This TCR beta chain was identified during a study of T cells in Graves' hyperthyroidism and ophthalmopathy (dated by TCRdb to between 2018 and 2020). As for the study more broadly: Peripheral blood samples were taken at the time of initial diagnosis, prior to any treatment. To identify TCR V-J signatures that set the groups apart, the researchers used a discovery cohort of about a hundred patients, made up of under 45 with Graves' ophthalmopathy and some 56 with stable Graves' hyperthyroidism. An independent validation cohort of under 20 hyperthyroidism patients and approximately 16 patients who later progressed to ophthalmopathy tested prospective prediction of ophthalmopathy. The 95 to 100 discovery patients were randomly divided into training and test sets at a 7:3 ratio. In addition, the study compared T-cell repertoires in thyroid tissue and in blood from a handful of Graves' hyperthyroidism patients. Once sampling was done, hyperthyroidism patients were given methimazole at a starting dose of 30 mg daily, whereas ophthalmopathy patients were given high-dose intravenous methylprednisolone. According to the paper, TCR Vbeta CDR3 sequencing was carried out on around 140 peripheral blood samples, which came from around 43 ophthalmopathy, roughly 75 hyperthyroidism and roughly 17 progressor patients.

Stable Graves' hyperthyroidism was defined as the absence of progression to ophthalmopathy over 18 months of follow-up. Hyperthyroidism patients were newly diagnosed, with disease duration under 2 months, and aged 18 to 65 years. Patients with uncontrolled infections, other autoimmune diseases, pregnancy or lactation were excluded. Diagnoses were based on clinical symptoms, serum thyroxine and TRAb, thyroid ultrasound and orbital computed tomography. PBMCs were separated from approximately 10 ml of fresh peripheral blood using Ficoll-Paque density gradient centrifugation. Trizol reagent was used to extract total RNA, and RNA quality was then checked on an Agilent 2100 Bioanalyzer. This clonotype was counted a few times. Its binding antigen is unknown. Base qualities are missing; no much larger clone stands one base away. Results the study describes overall, beyond this receptor: No statistical method was used to fix the sample size in advance, and group allocation was not hidden from the investigators. A 13 V-J signature model separated ophthalmopathy from stable hyperthyroidism, with 87.88% sensitivity and roughly 81% specificity in cross-validation and 80%/75% in testing. Most expanded thyroid clonotypes (frequency above 0.001) were also detected in blood, suggesting blood repertoires may reflect thyroid immune responses. In validation, progression to ophthalmopathy was predicted by the model with 70.59% sensitivity and 72% to 80% specificity, a median of 6.5 months before onset.

The TCR beta CDR3 regions were amplified from the RNA transcripts. The first round of RT-PCR for the TCR CDR3 was performed with the HTBI primer set and the Qiagen OneStep RT-PCR kit. The libraries were constructed in a second round of multiplex PCR and then size-selected and purified. Paired-end sequencing of the libraries was performed with 100 bp reads on an Illumina HiSeq2000. On the authors' methods: SOAPnuke was used to process the raw data, removing reads that contained adapters or uncalled bases, had a mean Phred below 15, or lacked an exact match to the constant primer or identifier. COPE v1.2.5 was used to merge the high-quality paired reads, and each unique nucleotide sequence was defined as a clonotype. MiTCR v1.1 was used to align clonotypes to the IMGT TRBV, TRBD and TRBJ reference segments. Only V-J combinations with frequency above 0.0001, covering 99% to 99.2% of repertoires, were analysed. The TCS score was defined as the ratio of F50 (clonal expansion) to E x V (chaos), calculated using BLOSUM62-based TCRdist between CDR3 peptides within each V-J. Welch's t-statistics and random forest reduced 500 to 650 V-J features to around 14, which were used in a naive Bayes classifier (R e1071). TCRdb took the public reads, trimmed them with fastp at Q25, ran MiXCR for clone calling and kept in-frame beta chains. Every distinct CDR3 protein forms one entry, paired with its most common genes and DNA. The V and J calls here are based on TCRdb, not the publication. The sample includes approximately 530,000 distinct CDR3 sequences, with over 15% observed a single time. The ten largest clones represent about 17% of the sample.

V is cut by 0 bases and J by 4 bases, and the space between the germline ends is 7 bases. The CDR3 goes from the cysteine to the phenylalanine over 14 residues. The DNA shown is the 42-base CDR3, in frame from base 1. Based on the germline V gene, the CDR1 and CDR2 sequences are MGHRA and YSYEKL. The rearranged chain carries TRBV4-1 and TRBJ2-1; a tentative D call is TRBD1 (5 bases match). The source of this sequence is a woman aged 18-30 years with Graves' hyperthyroidism. Source material: blood. The DNA sequence is given as TGCGCCAGCAGCCAAGAGGCAGGGTACAATGAGCAGTTCTTC. This is translated as CASSQEAGYNEQFF.